Sequencing of this T cell receptor (beta chain) was carried out in a study of graft-versus-host responses after intestinal transplantation. Study background: Grafts were multivisceral, liver-intestinal, or isolated intestinal.

Study-level results: Recipient-marrow GvH clones were detected, some having first appeared in ileum or blood. Early HvG declines after transplant were associated with peak circulating GvH clone levels.

A note on this clone: The antigen is not known.

Only in-frame clones appear in the TCRdb table, and some are missing; sequencing was by immunoSEQ multiplex PCR. The sample yields approximately 89,000 clones, 92% seen once. From germline, CDR1 is LNHDA and CDR2 SQIVND (reference sequence). V was clipped by 1 base and J by 7 bases; unmatched bases: 3. The CDR3 covers 15 residues. The J gene is TRBJ1-6, the V gene TRBV19; TRBD1 aligns across 8 bases. Specimen: unstimulated CD4+ T cells sorted from spleen or lymph node cells, collected before intestinal transplant. This receptor was obtained from a human donor who received an intestinal transplant. The CDR3 bases are TGTGCCAGTAGTATAGTCGCAGGGGGCAATTCACCCCTCCACTTT. Translated, it gives CASSIVAGGNSPLHF.